Below are 30 T cell receptor beta chains sequenced from a single sample in a study of T cell responses to AZD1222 COVID-19 vaccine. TCRdb's copy holds only in-frame clones and misses some; the assay was immunoSEQ multiplex PCR. The repertoire consists of 130,000 or so clones, with just over 90% occurring once and the leading ten covering 1% to 1.4%. Sequencing was performed on peripheral blood, taken 28 days after the second AZD1222 dose. Source of these receptors: an adult who received the AZD1222 COVID-19 vaccine.

The rearrangement links TRBV28 to TRBJ1-5; no definite D call. Germline CDR1 reads MDHEN; CDR2 reads SYDVKM. Trimming removed 3 bases at V and 1 base at J, with 13 bases between. There are 16 residues in the CDR3. CDR3 nucleotide sequence: TGTGCCAGCAGTTTTTTAGGGTTCCCAAGCAATCAGCCCCAGCATTTT. It encodes CASSFLGFPSNQPQHF.

The chain combines TRBV2 with TRBJ1-2; D uncertain. Germline V gene sequence: CDR1 SNHLY, CDR2 FYNNEI. This CDR3 region has 15 residues. V lost 7 bases, J lost 4 bases, and 19 bases lay in between. The CDR3 DNA is TGTGCCAGCACCCCCCTCCTAAGGCTAACCTATGGCTACACCTTC. Its protein is CASTPLLRLTYGYTF.

The chain has TRBV10-3 and TRBJ1-2; a weak D match, TRBD1 (6 bases). Germline V gives CDR1 ENHRY, CDR2 SYGVKD. Trimming pared 7 bases from V and 0 bases from J, leaving 18 bases between. This CDR3 comprises 16 residues. For the CDR3, the DNA is TGTGCCATCACCAGCCCCGGACAGTTATCTAACTATGGCTACACCTTC. Amino acid sequence: CAITSPGQLSNYGYTF.

This chain links TRBV11-2 with TRBJ1-1; D uncertain. This CDR3 is built from 14 residues. Trimming pared 3 bases from V and 4 bases from J, leaving 12 bases between. Germline CDR1 is SGHAT and CDR2 is FQNNGV. The CDR3 nucleotides read TGTGCCAGCAGCTTCCGCCGAGCAGGCACTGAAGCTTTCTTT. Translating gives CASSFRRAGTEAFF.

The chain recombines TRBV28 with TRBJ2-1; D possibly uses TRBD1 or TRBD2 (5 bases each). The CDR3 spans 14 residues. Trimming removed 9 bases from V and 4 bases from J, with 16 bases in between. Germline CDR1 reads MDHEN; CDR2 reads SYDVKM. CDR3 sequence: CASTRGIGYNEQFF. CDR3 in DNA: TGTGCCAGTACGAGGGGCATCGGGTACAATGAGCAGTTCTTC. The full variable domain, completed using reference TRBV28 and TRBJ2-1, is DVKVTQSSRYLVKRTGEKVFLECVQDMDHENMFWYRQDPGLGLRLIYFSYDVKMKEKGDIPEGYSVSREKKERFSLILESASTNQTSMYLCASTRGIGYNEQFFGPGTRLTVL.

As DNA, the CDR3 is TGTGCCAGCAGCCCTATGAGCTCCTACAATGAGCAGTTCTTC. Translated, it gives CASSPMSSYNEQFF. The chain links TRBV11-2 to TRBJ2-1; the D is unclear. Germline loops: CDR1 SGHAT, CDR2 FQNNGV. Trimming took off 5 bases at V and 0 bases at J, with 8 bases between the two ends. The length of the CDR3 is 14 residues.

The gene calls are TRBV9 and TRBJ2-7; TRBD2 aligns across 9 bases. From germline, CDR1 is SGDLS and CDR2 YYNGEE. Germline trimming cut 4 bases from V and 5 bases from J; bases unmatched to any gene: 10. The CDR3 contains 15 residues. CDR3: CASSRDPASGNEQYF. The CDR3 bases are TGTGCCAGCAGCCGAGATCCGGCTAGCGGGAACGAGCAGTACTTC.

The J gene is TRBJ1-4, the V gene TRBV21-1. TRBV21-1 counts as a pseudogene. This CDR3 is built from 15 residues. DNA of the CDR3: TGTGCCAGCAGCAAAGCACCTGAAGCTAATGAAAAACTGTTTTTT. Its protein product is CASSKAPEANEKLFF.

The J gene is TRBJ2-3, the V gene TRBV7-3, with a possible D match to TRBD1 (6 bases). The CDR3 contains 14 residues. Per the germline V gene, CDR1 is SGHTA and CDR2 is FQGTGA. V lost 4 bases and J 2 bases, leaving 10 bases between the germline ends. Here the CDR3 reads CASSSTGTTDTQYF. CDR3 sequence (DNA): TGTGCCAGCAGCTCCACAGGGACCACAGATACGCAGTATTTT.

This clone was seen once. The V and J genes are TRBV18 and TRBJ1-1; D not resolved. The germline gives CDR1 KGHSH, CDR2 LQKENI. With 2 bases removed from V and 1 base from J, the gap between germline ends came to 5 bases. This CDR3 comprises 13 residues. The CDR3, as DNA: TGTGCCAGCTCACCATTGGAGAACACTGAAGCTTTCTTT. Residues: CASSPLENTEAFF.

The chain carries TRBV6-5 and TRBJ1-2; maybe TRBD1 (6 bases). Trimming cost V 5 bases and J 8 bases, with 15 bases left between them. CDR1 and CDR2 from the germline V gene are MNHEY and SVGAGI. The length of the CDR3 is 13 residues. CDR3 DNA sequence: TGTGCCAGCAGTCGAGGACGGACAGCAGGCTACACCTTC. Translated, it gives CASSRGRTAGYTF.

This chain joins TRBV11-3 and TRBJ2-7; D not certain. Germline loops: CDR1 SGHNT, CDR2 YENEEA. This CDR3 is 13 amino acids long. Trimming shortened V by 1 base and J by 7 bases, and 11 bases separated the two germline ends. The CDR3 protein is CASSLAPGREQYF. In nucleotides, the CDR3 is TGTGCCAGCAGCTTAGCCCCGGGTAGGGAGCAGTACTTC.

Turning to this clone: Other DNA sequences in the same sample also yield this CDR3. V gene TRBV19 combines with J gene TRBJ1-5; no firm D call. The CDR3 runs 14 residues. CDR1 and CDR2 from the germline V gene are LNHDA and SQIVND (reference sequence). The V gene lost 3 bases and the J gene lost 1 base, with 7 bases spanning the gap. CDR3 sequence reads: CASSIRDSNQPQHF. CDR3 sequence (DNA): TGTGCCAGTAGTATCCGAGACAGCAATCAGCCCCAGCATTTT. The whole variable domain, remainder taken from reference TRBV19 and TRBJ1-5, is DGGITQSPKYLFRKEGQNVTLSCEQNLNHDAMYWYRQDPGQGLRLIYYSQIVNDFQKGDIAEGYSVSREKKESFPLTVTSAQKNPTAFYLCASSIRDSNQPQHFGDGTRLSIL.

This clone was recorded once. The V and J genes are TRBV3-1 (or the pseudogene TRBV3-2) and TRBJ2-5; TRBD2 might be the D (5 bases). Trimming took 4 bases from V and 1 from J, leaving 10 bases between them. This CDR3 region has 14 residues. Germline CDR1 LGHDT, CDR2 YNNKEL (reference sequence). The CDR3 region has the DNA TGTGCCAGCAGCCCTCGGGGTAGCCAAGAGACCCAGTACTTC. Encoded protein: CASSPRGSQETQYF.

The V and J genes are TRBV9 and TRBJ2-3; D assignment may be TRBD1 or TRBD2 (5 bases each). The germline V gene encodes CDR1 SGDLS and CDR2 YYNGEE. V lost 0 bases, J lost 4 bases, and 15 bases lay in between. This CDR3 is built from 16 residues. The CDR3 DNA reads as TGTGCCAGCAGCGTAGGGGCGTGGGGACGGTCAGATACGCAGTATTTT. Translating gives CASSVGAWGRSDTQYF. Using reference TRBV9 and TRBJ2-3 for the parts outside the CDR3, the full variable domain is DSGVTQTPKHLITATGQRVTLRCSPRSGDLSVYWYQQSLDQGLQFLIQYYNGEERAKGNILERFSAQQFPDLHSELNLSSLELGDSALYFCASSVGAWGRSDTQYFGPGTRLTVL.

This clone came up once. V gene TRBV29-1 combines with J gene TRBJ2-7, with 11 bases matching TRBD2. Trimming removed 8 bases from V and 1 base from J; junction bases left unmatched: 7. There are 14 residues in the CDR3. Germline V gene lookup returns CDR1 SQVTM and CDR2 ANQGSEA. The CDR3 protein is CSTTGTSGSYEQYF. The CDR3 DNA is TGCAGCACAACCGGGACTAGCGGTTCCTACGAGCAGTACTTC.

J is TRBJ1-4 and V is TRBV2, with D hard to call. In germline, CDR1 is SNHLY, CDR2 FYNNEI. Trimming removed 4 bases from V and 8 bases from J, with 8 bases in between. The CDR3 contains 12 residues. DNA for the CDR3: TGTGCCAGCAGTGGCAATGGGGAAAAACTGTTTTTT. This gives the protein CASSGNGEKLFF. Looking up the rest from reference TRBV2 and TRBJ1-4 gives the full variable domain: EPEVTQTPSHQVTQMGQEVILRCVPISNHLYFYWYRQILGQKVEFLVSFYNNEISEKSEIFDDQFSVERPDGSNFTLKIRSTKLEDSAMYFCASSGNGEKLFFGSGTQLSVL.

The chain joins TRBV7-8 to TRBJ1-1; D unresolved. Germline CDR1 and CDR2: SGHVS and FQNEAQ. CDR3 size: 14 residues. V lost 3 bases to trimming and J lost 6 bases, with 14 bases between them. CDR3 coding DNA: TGTGCCAGCAGCTTTCTCTCGGTGGTTTCTGAAGCTTTCTTT. Its translation: CASSFLSVVSEAFF. Full variable domain (outside the CDR3, taken from reference TRBV7-8 and TRBJ1-1): GAGVSQSPRYKVAKRGQDVALRCDPISGHVSLFWYQQALGQGPEFLTYFQNEAQLDKSGLPSDRFFAERPEGSVSTLKIQRTQQEDSAVYLCASSFLSVVSEAFFGQGTRLTVV.

The J gene is TRBJ1-1, the V gene TRBV5-5, with D possibly TRBD1 on 5 matching bases. Germline V gene lookup returns CDR1 SGHKS and CDR2 YYEKEE (reference sequence). The CDR3 extends over 14 amino acids. V was shortened by 4 bases and J by 4 bases, with 14 bases between the two germline ends. The CDR3 spells CASSPTERGTEAFF. The DNA of the CDR3 is TGTGCCAGCAGCCCGACGGAGAGGGGCACTGAAGCTTTCTTT.

The CDR3 DNA reads as TGTGCCAGCAGTTTCCGGGGGGGCCATGGCTACACCTTC. It is translated as CASSFRGGHGYTF. The chain employs TRBV27 and TRBJ1-2, with D tentatively TRBD1 (6 bases). There are 13 residues in the CDR3. The germline gives CDR1 MNHEY, CDR2 SMNVEV (reference sequence). Deletions cut 3 bases from V and 6 bases from J, with 11 bases between.

The chain recombines TRBV3-1 (or the pseudogene TRBV3-2) with TRBJ2-3; TRBD2 matches at 9 bases. Germline assignment: CDR1 LGHDT and CDR2 YNNKEL (reference sequence). The trim removed 4 bases at V and 4 bases at J, leaving 0 bases unmatched. The CDR3 runs to 13 residues. The CDR3 DNA is TGTGCCAGCAGCCGACTAGCGGCAGATACGCAGTATTTT. Translation gives CASSRLAADTQYF.

Regarding this clone: Germline and junction disagree at one end, which may indicate a read error. The J gene is TRBJ1-2, the V gene TRBV11-2; D is unclear. The CDR3 totals 12 residues. Per germline, CDR1 SGHAT and CDR2 FQNNGV. CDR3 residues: CSRTVFNYGYTF. In DNA, the CDR3 is TGCTCCCGGACGGTATTTAACTATGGCTACACCTTC.

The chain is built from TRBV7-2 and TRBJ2-5; weak D call: TRBD2 (5 bases). Trimming cost V 4 bases and J 5 bases, with 11 bases left between them. This CDR3 spans 13 amino acids. Germline V gene sequence: CDR1 SGHTA, CDR2 FQGNSA. The CDR3 is CASSSGSSETQYF. For the CDR3, the DNA is TGTGCCAGCAGCTCGGGGTCGTCTGAGACCCAGTACTTC.

The chain carries TRBV11-2 and TRBJ2-3, with TRBD2 matching over 10 bases. After removal of 7 bases from V and 4 bases from J, the junction contained 11 bases not matched to a gene. Germline lookup yields CDR1 SGHAT and CDR2 FQNNGV. The CDR3 is 16 residues long. The CDR3 protein is CASILGASGSPDTQYF. The CDR3 bases are TGTGCCAGCATCCTCGGGGCTAGCGGGAGTCCAGATACGCAGTATTTT.

The V call is TRBV20-1, the J call TRBJ1-4; D gene uncertain. The V gene's germline CDR1 is DFQATT and CDR2 SNEGSKA (reference sequence). Trimming took off 3 bases at V and 4 bases at J, with 9 bases between the two ends. The CDR3 has 13 residues. The CDR3: CSASDGFNEKLFF. CDR3 bases: TGCAGTGCTAGTGACGGTTTTAATGAAAAACTGTTTTTT.

This clone has only one observation. The rearrangement joins TRBV7-8 to TRBJ1-2; weak D call: TRBD1 (5 bases). This CDR3 has 14 residues. Trimming removed 5 bases at V and 5 bases at J, with 15 bases between. Germline CDR1 and CDR2: SGHVS and FQNEAQ. CDR3 nucleotides: TGTGCCAGCAGCCTCCAGACAGCCTTTTATGGCTACACCTTC. Translation: CASSLQTAFYGYTF.

The chain has TRBV14 and TRBJ2-7, with D possibly being TRBD2 (6 bases). Germline CDR1 SGHDN, CDR2 FVKESK. The V gene lost 5 bases and the J gene lost 6 bases, with 14 bases spanning the gap. The CDR3 is 13 residues long. The CDR3 region has the DNA TGTGCCAGCAGCTCCCTAACTAGCCCCGAGCAGTACTTC. This encodes CASSSLTSPEQYF.

The CDR3, as DNA: TGTGCCAGCAGCTTAGACTCATACTACGAGCAGTACTTC. This translates into CASSLDSYYEQYF. The chain recombines TRBV7-2 with TRBJ2-7; no firm D call. The CDR3 totals 13 residues. V was trimmed by 1 base and J by 3 bases, leaving 7 bases between them. The V gene's germline CDR1 is SGHTA and CDR2 FQGNSA.

A note on this clone: Germline is not matched at one junction end, which may reflect a read error. This sequence joins TRBV4-2 and TRBJ1-4; D might be TRBD1 (5 bases). Germline V gene lookup returns CDR1 LGHNA and CDR2 YNFKEQ. The CDR3 covers 15 residues. The CDR3 reads CASSQEGSRSGHAIF. DNA for the CDR3: TGTGCCAGCAGCCAAGAAGGTTCTAGATCAGGACATGCGATTTTT.

This chain joins TRBV1 and TRBJ2-1; the table gives TRBD2 as D, unverified against the DNA. TRBV1 is marked as a pseudogene. CDR3 length equals 14 residues. This CDR3 reads CTSSQDEFGGEQFF. CDR3 nucleotides: TGCACCAGCAGCCAAGACGAGTTCGGGGGTGAGCAGTTCTTC.